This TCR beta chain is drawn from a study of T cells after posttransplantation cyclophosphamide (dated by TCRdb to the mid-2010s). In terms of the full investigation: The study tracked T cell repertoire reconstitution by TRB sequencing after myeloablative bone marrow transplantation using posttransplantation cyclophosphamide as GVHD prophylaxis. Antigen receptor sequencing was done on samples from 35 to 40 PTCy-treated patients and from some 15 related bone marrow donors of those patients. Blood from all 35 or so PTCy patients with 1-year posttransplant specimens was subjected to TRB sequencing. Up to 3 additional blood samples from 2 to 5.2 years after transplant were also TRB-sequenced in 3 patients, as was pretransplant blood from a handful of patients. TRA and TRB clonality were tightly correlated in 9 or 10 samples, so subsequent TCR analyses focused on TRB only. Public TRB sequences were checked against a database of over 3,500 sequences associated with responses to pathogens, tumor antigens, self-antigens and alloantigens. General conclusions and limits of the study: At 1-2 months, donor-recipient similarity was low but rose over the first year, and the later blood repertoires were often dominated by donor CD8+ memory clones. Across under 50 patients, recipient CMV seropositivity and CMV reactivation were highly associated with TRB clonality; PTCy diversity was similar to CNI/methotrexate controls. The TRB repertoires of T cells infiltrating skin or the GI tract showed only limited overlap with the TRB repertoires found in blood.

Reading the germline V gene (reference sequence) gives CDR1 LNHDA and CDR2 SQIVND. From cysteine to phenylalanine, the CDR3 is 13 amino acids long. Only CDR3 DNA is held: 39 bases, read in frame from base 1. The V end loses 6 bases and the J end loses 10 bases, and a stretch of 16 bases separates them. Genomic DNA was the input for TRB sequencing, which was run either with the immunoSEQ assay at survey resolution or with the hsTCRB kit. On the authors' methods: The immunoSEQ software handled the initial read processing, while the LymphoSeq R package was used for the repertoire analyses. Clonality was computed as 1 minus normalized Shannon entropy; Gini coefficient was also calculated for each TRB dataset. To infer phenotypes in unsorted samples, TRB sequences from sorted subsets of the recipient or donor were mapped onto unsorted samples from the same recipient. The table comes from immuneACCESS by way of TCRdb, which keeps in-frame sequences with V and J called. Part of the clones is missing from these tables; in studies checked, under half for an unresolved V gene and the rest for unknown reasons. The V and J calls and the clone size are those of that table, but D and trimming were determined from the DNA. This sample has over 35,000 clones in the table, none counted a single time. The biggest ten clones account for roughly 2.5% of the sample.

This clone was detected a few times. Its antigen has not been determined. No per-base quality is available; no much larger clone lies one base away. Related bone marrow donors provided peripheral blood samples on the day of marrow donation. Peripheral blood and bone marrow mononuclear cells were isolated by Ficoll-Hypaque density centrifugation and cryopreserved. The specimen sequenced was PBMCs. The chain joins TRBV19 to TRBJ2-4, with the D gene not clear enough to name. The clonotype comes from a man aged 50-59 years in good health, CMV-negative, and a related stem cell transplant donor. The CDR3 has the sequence CASRSSGRRIQYF. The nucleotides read TGTGCCAGTAGAAGCAGTGGGCGCAGGATTCAGTACTTC.